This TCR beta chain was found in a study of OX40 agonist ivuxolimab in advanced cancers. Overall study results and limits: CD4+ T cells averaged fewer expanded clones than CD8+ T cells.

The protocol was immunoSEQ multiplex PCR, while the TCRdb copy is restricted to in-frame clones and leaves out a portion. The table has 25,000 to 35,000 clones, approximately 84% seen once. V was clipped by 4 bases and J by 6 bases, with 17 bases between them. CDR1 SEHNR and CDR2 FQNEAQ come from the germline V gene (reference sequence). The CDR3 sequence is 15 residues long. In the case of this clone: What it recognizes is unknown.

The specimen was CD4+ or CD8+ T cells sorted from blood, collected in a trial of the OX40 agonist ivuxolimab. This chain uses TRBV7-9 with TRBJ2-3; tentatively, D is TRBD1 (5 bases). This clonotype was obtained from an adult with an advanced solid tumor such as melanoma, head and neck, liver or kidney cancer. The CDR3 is CASSSNDRFGDTQYF. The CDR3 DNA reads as TGTGCCAGCAGCTCTAACGACAGATTCGGGGATACGCAGTATTTT. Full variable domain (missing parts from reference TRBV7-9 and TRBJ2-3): DTGVSQNPRHKITKRGQNVTFRCDPISEHNRLYWYRQTLGQGPEFLTYFQNEAQLEKSRLLSDRFSAERPKGSFSTLEIQRTEQGDSAMYLCASSSNDRFGDTQYFGPGTRLTVL.